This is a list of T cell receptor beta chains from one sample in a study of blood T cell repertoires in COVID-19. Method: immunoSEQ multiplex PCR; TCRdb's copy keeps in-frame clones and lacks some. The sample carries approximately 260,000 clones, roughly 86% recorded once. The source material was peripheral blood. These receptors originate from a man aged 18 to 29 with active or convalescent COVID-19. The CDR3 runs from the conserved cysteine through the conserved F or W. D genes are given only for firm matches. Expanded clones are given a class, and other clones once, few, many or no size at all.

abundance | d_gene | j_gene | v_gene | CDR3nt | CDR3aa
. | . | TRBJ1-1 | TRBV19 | TGTGCCAGTAGTACCCGGGGAGCCTTAAGAGAAGCTTTCTTT | CASSTRGALREAFF
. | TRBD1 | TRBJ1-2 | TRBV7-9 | TGTGCCAGCAGCTCGACCGACAGGGGGCTCAACTATGGCTACACCTTC | CASSSTDRGLNYGYTF
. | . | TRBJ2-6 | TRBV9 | TGTGCCAGCAGCCGTGGGGCAGCCTACTCTGGGGCCAACGTCCTGACTTTC | CASSRGAAYSGANVLTF
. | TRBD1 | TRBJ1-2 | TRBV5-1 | TGCGCCAGCAGCACCATGACAGGGGGCTATGGCTACACCTTC | CASSTMTGGYGYTF
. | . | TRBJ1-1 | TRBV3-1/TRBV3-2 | TGTGCCAGCAGCCAATCGGAGGTGAACACTGAAGCTTTCTTT | CASSQSEVNTEAFF
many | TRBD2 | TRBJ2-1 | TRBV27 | TGTGCCAGCAGTTTACTAGCGGGGGTCATCTACAATGAGCAGTTCTTC | CASSLLAGVIYNEQFF
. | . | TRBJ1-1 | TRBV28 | TGTGCCAGCAGTATAACGGACAGAACTGAAGCTTTCTTT | CASSITDRTEAFF
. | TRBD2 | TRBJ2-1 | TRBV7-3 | TGTGCCAGCAGCTTAATGGCTAGCGGGATCTACAATGAGCAGTTCTTC | CASSLMASGIYNEQFF
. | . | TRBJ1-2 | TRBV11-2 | TGTGCCAGCAGCTTAGAGTGGGGCAGGGGCTATGGCTACACCTTC | CASSLEWGRGYGYTF
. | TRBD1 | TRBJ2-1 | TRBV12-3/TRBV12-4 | TGTGCCAGCAGGGGCGACAGGGGCCGGTTCTTC | CASRGDRGRFF
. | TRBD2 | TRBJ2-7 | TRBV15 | TGTGCCACCAGCAGAGATTGGCTACCGGGGGGATGGATCGAGCAGTACTTC | CATSRDWLPGGWIEQYF
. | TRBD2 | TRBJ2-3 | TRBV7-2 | TGTGCCAGCAGCTACGCCGCAGCGGGAAATACAGATACGCAGTATTTT | CASSYAAAGNTDTQYF